These 15 T cell receptor beta chains share one sample of origin, sequenced in a study of cytomegalovirus exposure and HLA in healthy donors. The primer mix had 60 Vbeta and 13 Jbeta primers. The assay was immunoSEQ multiplex PCR, and TCRdb's table has in-frame clones only and misses some. The sample has 120,000 or so clones; around 86% are singletons. Source material: PBMCs. These receptors came from a middle-aged man in good health and CMV-seronegative.

The gene calls are TRBV7-3 and TRBJ2-3, with 11 bases fitting TRBD1. CDR3 size: 14 residues. The ends lost 5 bases at V and 4 bases at J; junction bases unmatched: 2. Germline lookup yields CDR1 SGHTA and CDR2 FQGTGA. The CDR3 is CASSRDRGADTQYF. As DNA, the CDR3 is TGTGCCAGCAGCCGGGACAGGGGGGCAGATACGCAGTATTTT. The full variable domain, its missing parts supplied by reference TRBV7-3 and TRBJ2-3, is GAGVSQTPSNKVTEKGKYVELRCDPISGHTALYWYRQSLGQGPEFLIYFQGTGAADDSGLPNDRFFAVRPEGSVSTLKIQRTERGDSAVYLCASSRDRGADTQYFGPGTRLTVL.

The chain carries TRBV9 and TRBJ1-2; no clear D. This CDR3 comprises 10 residues. V gave up 9 bases and J gave up 7 bases, with 10 bases separating them. Germline values: CDR1 SGDLS, CDR2 YYNGEE. This chain's CDR3 is CATPPCGYTF. The CDR3 coding sequence is TGTGCCACCCCCCCTTGTGGCTACACCTTC.

This sequence joins TRBV5-1 and TRBJ2-4, with D perhaps matching TRBD1 (5 bases). V lost 4 bases and J lost 3, with 11 bases in between. Germline CDR1 and CDR2: SGHRS and YFSETQ. The CDR3 runs 14 residues. In DNA, the CDR3 is TGCGCCAGCAGCCTTGACAGTGGCAAAAACATTCAGTACTTC. Translation: CASSLDSGKNIQYF.

The chain carries TRBV4-2 and TRBJ2-2; 9 positions match TRBD1. Germline assignment: CDR1 LGHNA and CDR2 YNFKEQ. Germline trimming cut 0 bases from V and 15 bases from J; bases unmatched to any gene: 5. This CDR3 has 13 residues. The CDR3 DNA is TGTGCCAGCAGCCAAGACCGGGACAGGGTGGTGTTTTTT. Its translation: CASSQDRDRVVFF.

V gene TRBV2 combines with J gene TRBJ1-6; a possible D gene is TRBD1 (6 bases). This CDR3 is 16 amino acids long. Trimming pared 7 bases from V and 5 bases from J, leaving 18 bases between. Germline V gene data show CDR1 as SNHLY and CDR2 as FYNNEI. CDR3 in amino acids: CASTTPLGQHNSPLHF. CDR3 nucleotides: TGTGCCAGCACCACTCCGTTAGGACAGCATAATTCACCCCTCCACTTT.

The chain recombines TRBV5-1 with TRBJ2-7; 13 bases agree with TRBD2. Germline assignment: CDR1 SGHRS and CDR2 YFSETQ. This CDR3 is 15 amino acids long. The J segment lost 2 bases and the V segment lost 4 bases, leaving 3 bases of the junction unmatched. The CDR3 sequence is CASSRTSGGPYEQYF. The CDR3 bases are TGCGCCAGCAGCCGGACTAGCGGGGGCCCCTACGAGCAGTACTTC. Drawing the rest from reference TRBV5-1 and TRBJ2-7, the complete variable domain is KAGVTQTPRYLIKTRGQQVTLSCSPISGHRSVSWYQQTPGQGLQFLFEYFSETQRNKGNFPGRFSGRQFSNSRSEMNVSTLELGDSALYLCASSRTSGGPYEQYFGPGTRLTVT.

This chain joins TRBV6-5 and TRBJ2-5, with a tentative D call TRBD2 (6 bases). Trimming shortened V by 6 bases and J by 5 bases, and 19 bases separated the two germline ends. Germline values: CDR1 MNHEY, CDR2 SVGAGI. CDR3 length equals 15 residues. The CDR3, as DNA: TGTGCCAGCAGGCCGGACTCTCGTGGAGGGGAGACCCAGTACTTC. Translated, it gives CASRPDSRGGETQYF.

The chain uses TRBV11-2 and TRBJ1-3, with D possibly being TRBD1 (5 bases). CDR3 length equals 15 residues. The V end lost 6 bases, the J end lost 0 bases, and 12 bases lay between the germline ends. CDR1 is SGHAT, CDR2 FQNNGV, per germline. The CDR3 spells CASSLTVSSGNTIYF. CDR3 DNA sequence: TGTGCCAGCAGTTTGACAGTCAGCTCTGGAAACACCATATATTTT.

Only a few counts were recorded for this clone. The rearrangement uses TRBV10-3 and TRBJ2-5; 14 nucleotides align to TRBD2. The CDR3 contains 17 residues. Germline V CDR1 and CDR2: ENHRY, SYGVKD. With 6 bases clipped from V and 0 bases from J, the junction kept 6 bases outside the gene matches. The chain's CDR3 is CAISGTSGGLYQETQYF. CDR3 sequence (DNA): TGTGCCATCAGCGGGACTAGCGGGGGCCTGTACCAAGAGACCCAGTACTTC.

The V call is TRBV6-1, the J call TRBJ2-1, with 8 bases aligning to TRBD1. CDR1 and CDR2 from the germline V gene are MNHNS and SASEGT. With 8 bases clipped from V and 6 bases from J, the junction kept 9 bases outside the gene matches. This CDR3 contains 14 residues. The CDR3: CASGKTGVGNEQFF. CDR3 coding DNA: TGTGCCAGCGGAAAGACAGGGGTAGGCAATGAGCAGTTCTTC.

This sequence joins TRBV12-5 and TRBJ1-5; possibly TRBD1 for D (5 bases). The CDR3 covers 17 residues. V was clipped by 3 bases and J by 7 bases, with 22 bases between them. CDR1 LGHNT and CDR2 FRNRAP come from the germline V gene. CDR3: CASGLRQGARMSQPQHF. DNA for the CDR3: TGTGCTAGTGGTTTAAGGCAAGGGGCGCGGATGAGCCAGCCCCAGCATTTT. Looking up the rest from reference TRBV12-5 and TRBJ1-5 gives the full variable domain: DARVTQTPRHKVTEMGQEVTMRCQPILGHNTVFWYRQTMMQGLELLAYFRNRAPLDDSGMPKDRFSAEMPDATLATLKIQPSEPRDSAVYFCASGLRQGARMSQPQHFGDGTRLSIL.

V and J are TRBV7-8 and TRBJ2-5; D is perhaps TRBD2 (7 bases). V gave up 1 base and J gave up 9 bases, with 15 bases separating them. The CDR3 spans 14 residues. Germline CDR1 reads SGHVS; CDR2 reads FQNEAQ. The CDR3 loop reads CASSLGPGGPAQYF. CDR3 DNA: TGTGCCAGCAGCTTAGGCCCGGGGGGCCCGGCCCAGTACTTC.

CDR3 bases: TGTGCCAGCAGCTCATACCTTGCAGGGGGAACGGGCAATGAGCAGTTCTTC. This sequence encodes CASSSYLAGGTGNEQFF. This sequence joins TRBV7-9 and TRBJ2-1; TRBD1 matches 7 bases. Per the germline V gene, CDR1 is SEHNR and CDR2 is FQNEAQ (reference sequence). CDR3 length: 17 amino acids. Unmatched junction bases numbered 15, after V lost 4 bases and J lost 6 bases. The whole variable domain, filled in from reference TRBV7-9 and TRBJ2-1, reads DTGVSQNPRHKITKRGQNVTFRCDPISEHNRLYWYRQTLGQGPEFLTYFQNEAQLEKSRLLSDRFSAERPKGSFSTLEIQRTEQGDSAMYLCASSSYLAGGTGNEQFFGPGTRLTVL.

CDR3 sequence: CAWPGGTPSTDTQYF. The CDR3 DNA reads as TGTGCCTGGCCCGGGGGGACCCCGAGCACAGATACGCAGTATTTT. The chain combines TRBV30 with TRBJ2-3; 7 bases are a match to TRBD2. This CDR3 contains 15 residues. Germline V gene sequence: CDR1 GTSNPN, CDR2 SVGIG (reference sequence). Trimming removed 5 bases from V and 0 bases from J; junction bases left unmatched: 8.

This chain uses TRBV29-1 with TRBJ1-1, with 8 bases matching TRBD1. Germline V gene lookup returns CDR1 SQVTM and CDR2 ANQGSEA. The CDR3 has 15 amino acids. With V trimmed by 4 bases and J by 3 bases, 10 bases remained unmatched. CDR3 loop: CSVAYPRGLDTEAFF. In DNA form, the CDR3 reads TGCAGCGTTGCCTACCCCAGGGGGCTGGACACTGAAGCTTTCTTT.